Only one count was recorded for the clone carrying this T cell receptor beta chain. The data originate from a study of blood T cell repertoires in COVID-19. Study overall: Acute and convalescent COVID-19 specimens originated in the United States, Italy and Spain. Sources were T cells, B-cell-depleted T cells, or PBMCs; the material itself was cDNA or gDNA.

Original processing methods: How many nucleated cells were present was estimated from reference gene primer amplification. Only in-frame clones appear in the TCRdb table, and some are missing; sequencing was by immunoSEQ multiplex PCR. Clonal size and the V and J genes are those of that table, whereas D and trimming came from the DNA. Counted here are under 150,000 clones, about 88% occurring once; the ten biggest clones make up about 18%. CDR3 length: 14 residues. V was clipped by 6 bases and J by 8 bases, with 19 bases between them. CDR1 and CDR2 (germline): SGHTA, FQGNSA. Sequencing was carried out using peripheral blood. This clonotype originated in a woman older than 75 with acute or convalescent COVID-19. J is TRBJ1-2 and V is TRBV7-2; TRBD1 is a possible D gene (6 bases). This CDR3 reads CASRGARGPTGYTF. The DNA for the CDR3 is TGTGCCAGCAGGGGGGCTCGGGGCCCGACGGGCTACACCTTC.